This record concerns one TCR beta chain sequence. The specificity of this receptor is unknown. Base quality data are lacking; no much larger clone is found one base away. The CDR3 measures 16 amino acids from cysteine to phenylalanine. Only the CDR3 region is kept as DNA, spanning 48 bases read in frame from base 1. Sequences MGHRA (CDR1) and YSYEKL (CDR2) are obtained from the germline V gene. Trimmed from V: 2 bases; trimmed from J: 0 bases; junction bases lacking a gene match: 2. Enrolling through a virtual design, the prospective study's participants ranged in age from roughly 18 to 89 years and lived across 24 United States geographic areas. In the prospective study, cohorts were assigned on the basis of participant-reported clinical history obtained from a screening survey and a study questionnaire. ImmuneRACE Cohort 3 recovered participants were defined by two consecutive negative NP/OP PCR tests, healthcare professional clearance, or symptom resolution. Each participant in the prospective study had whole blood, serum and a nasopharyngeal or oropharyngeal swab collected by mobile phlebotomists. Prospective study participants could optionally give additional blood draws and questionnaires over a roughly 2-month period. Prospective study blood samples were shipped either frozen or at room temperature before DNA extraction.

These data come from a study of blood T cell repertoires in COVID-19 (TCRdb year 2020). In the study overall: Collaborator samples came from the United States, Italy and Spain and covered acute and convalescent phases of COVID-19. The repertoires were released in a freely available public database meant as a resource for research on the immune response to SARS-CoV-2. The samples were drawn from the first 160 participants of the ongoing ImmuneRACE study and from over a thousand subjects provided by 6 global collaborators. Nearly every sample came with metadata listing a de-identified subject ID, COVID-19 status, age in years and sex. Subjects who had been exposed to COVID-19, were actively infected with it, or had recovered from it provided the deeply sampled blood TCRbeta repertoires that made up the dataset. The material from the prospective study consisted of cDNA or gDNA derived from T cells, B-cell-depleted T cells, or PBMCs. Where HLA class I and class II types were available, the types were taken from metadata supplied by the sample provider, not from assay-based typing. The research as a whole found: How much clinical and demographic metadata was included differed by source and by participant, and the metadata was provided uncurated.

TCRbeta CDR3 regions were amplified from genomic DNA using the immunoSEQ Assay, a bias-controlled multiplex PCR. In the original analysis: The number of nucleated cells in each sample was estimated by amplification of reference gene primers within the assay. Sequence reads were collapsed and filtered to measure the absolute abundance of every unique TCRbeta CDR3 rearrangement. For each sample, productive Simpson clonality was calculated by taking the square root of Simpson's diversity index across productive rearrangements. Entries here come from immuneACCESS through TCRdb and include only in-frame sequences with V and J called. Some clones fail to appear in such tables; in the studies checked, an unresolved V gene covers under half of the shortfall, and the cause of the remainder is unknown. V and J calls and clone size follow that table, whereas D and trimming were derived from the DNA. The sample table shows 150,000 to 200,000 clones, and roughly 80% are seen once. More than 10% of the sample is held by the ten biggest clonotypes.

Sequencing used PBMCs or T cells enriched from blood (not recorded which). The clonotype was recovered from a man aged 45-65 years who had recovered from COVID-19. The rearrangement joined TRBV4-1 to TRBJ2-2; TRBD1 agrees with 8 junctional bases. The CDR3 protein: CASSQRTGPNTGELFF. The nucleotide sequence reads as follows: TGCGCCAGCAGCCAACGGACAGGGCCGAACACCGGGGAGCTGTTTTTT.